Following are 6 T cell receptor beta chains from one sample sequenced in a study of CXCR3-negative and CXCR3-positive naive CD8 T cells. The antigens of these receptors remain unknown. Points from the study as a whole: Hydrophobicity of TRB CDR3s was greater in CXCR3-positive naive cells than in CXCR3-negative naive cells.

TRB cDNA libraries were made by UMI-labeled 5' RACE. TCRdb re-called the 5' RACE reads and shows each CDR3 protein once, DNA omitted. The sample data list roughly 93,000 distinct CDR3 sequences. The sequencing input was naive CXCR3+ CD8+ T cells from blood. This sample's subset: CD45RO-CCR7+CD27+CD95- naive CD8+ T cells expressing CXCR3 (TNR3+). These receptors were obtained from a human donor in good health. Some clones in this sample may be carry-over from other donors' samples.

The chain carries TRBV6-6 and TRBJ1-1. There are 16 residues in the CDR3. Germline CDR1 and CDR2: MNHNY and SVGAGI (reference sequence). The CDR3 protein is CASRVPSGIENTEAFF.

This chain links TRBV14 with TRBJ2-7; absent DNA, TCRdb's TRBD2 call cannot be checked. The CDR3 runs to 16 residues. Per germline, CDR1 SGHDN and CDR2 FVKESK. The CDR3 reads CASSQALAAQSYEQYF.

This chain joins TRBV6-5 and TRBJ2-7; TCRdb reports TRBD1, a call that lacks DNA to check it against. There are 14 residues in the CDR3. The germline V gene encodes CDR1 MNHEY and CDR2 SVGAGI. The CDR3 loop is CASRTGTPAYEQYF.

The CDR3 here is CASSRLEVTYEQYF. The V call is TRBV28, the J call TRBJ2-7. Per germline, CDR1 MDHEN and CDR2 SYDVKM. This CDR3 has 14 residues.

This rearrangement joins TRBV14 to TRBJ2-7; TCRdb's D gene call, TRBD1, goes unchecked for lack of DNA. The CDR3 is 15 residues long. In germline, CDR1 is SGHDN, CDR2 FVKESK. The CDR3 loop is CASSRQVSASYEQYF.

This CDR3 reads CASSFAADTQYF. This chain joins TRBV27 and TRBJ2-3. The CDR3 loop spans 12 amino acids. The germline V gene encodes CDR1 MNHEY and CDR2 SMNVEV (reference sequence).